Listed below are T cell receptor beta chains from one sample, sequenced in a study of shared clonotypes between healthy human individuals. The table came from immunoSEQ multiplex PCR; TCRdb's copy has only in-frame clones and leaves some out. The sample includes millions of clones, approximately 94% of them seen just once. The sequenced sample consisted of naive CD4+ T cells sorted from blood. Every receptor here comes from a man aged 18 to 29 in good health. CDR3s include the opening cysteine and the closing phenylalanine or tryptophan. D genes are given only for firm matches. Only some rows state a clone size, as once, few, many or a class for expanded clones.

abundance: -
v_gene: TRBV30
d_gene: -
j_gene: TRBJ2-7
CDR3nt: TGTGCCTGGAGTGTACGGTCCTCCTACGAGCAGTACTTC
CDR3aa: CAWSVRSSYEQYF

abundance: -
v_gene: TRBV11-2
d_gene: TRBD2
j_gene: TRBJ2-2
CDR3nt: TGTGCCAGCAGCTTCGGTCTAGCGGGGGGACGGAACACCGGGGAGCTGTTTTTT
CDR3aa: CASSFGLAGGRNTGELFF

abundance: -
v_gene: TRBV19
d_gene: -
j_gene: TRBJ2-1
CDR3nt: TGTGCCAGTAGTCACGTAAACAGCCACCAGTTCTTC
CDR3aa: CASSHVNSHQFF

abundance: -
v_gene: TRBV19
d_gene: -
j_gene: TRBJ2-5
CDR3nt: TGTGCCAGTAGTATCGGGGACTTGTACCAAGAGACCCAGTACTTC
CDR3aa: CASSIGDLYQETQYF

abundance: -
v_gene: TRBV9
d_gene: -
j_gene: TRBJ1-3
CDR3nt: TGTGCCAGCAGCGTAGCGGCAGGGTCTGGAAACACCATATATTTT
CDR3aa: CASSVAAGSGNTIYF

abundance: -
v_gene: TRBV6-1
d_gene: -
j_gene: TRBJ1-5
CDR3nt: TGTGCCAGCGGATTAGTCAGGGTGTCCCAGCCCCAGCATTTT
CDR3aa: CASGLVRVSQPQHF

abundance: -
v_gene: TRBV30
d_gene: TRBD1
j_gene: TRBJ1-1
CDR3nt: TGTGCCTGGAGCCCACAGGGGCAAAAAGCTTTCTTT
CDR3aa: CAWSPQGQKAFF

abundance: -
v_gene: TRBV5-1
d_gene: -
j_gene: TRBJ1-3
CDR3nt: TGCGCCAGCAGCTTGGAGGGGGGGTTCTCTGGAAACACCATATATTTT
CDR3aa: CASSLEGGFSGNTIYF

abundance: -
v_gene: TRBV6-6
d_gene: TRBD1
j_gene: TRBJ1-5
CDR3nt: TGTGCCAGCACCGGACGGGACAGGGGAAATCAGCCCCAGCATTTT
CDR3aa: CASTGRDRGNQPQHF

abundance: -
v_gene: TRBV5-7
d_gene: -
j_gene: TRBJ2-2
CDR3nt: TGTGCCAGCAGCCTAGATTTACCGAACACCGGGGAGCTGTTTTTT
CDR3aa: CASSLDLPNTGELFF

abundance: -
v_gene: TRBV6-1
d_gene: -
j_gene: TRBJ1-2
CDR3nt: TGTGCCAGCAGTGAAACCGGGGGTGGAGGTGTATATGGCTACACCTTC
CDR3aa: CASSETGGGGVYGYTF

abundance: -
v_gene: TRBV5-4
d_gene: TRBD1
j_gene: TRBJ2-2
CDR3nt: TGTGCCAGCAGCTTGGCACAGGGGATAGTCGGCGGGGAGCTGTTTTTT
CDR3aa: CASSLAQGIVGGELFF

abundance: -
v_gene: TRBV5-1
d_gene: TRBD1
j_gene: TRBJ1-1
CDR3nt: TGCGCCAGCAGCTTGGAGGGGGCAATGACTGAAGCTTTCTTT
CDR3aa: CASSLEGAMTEAFF

abundance: -
v_gene: TRBV9
d_gene: -
j_gene: TRBJ1-2
CDR3nt: TGTGCCAGCAGCCCAGGGTCTTATGGCTACACCTTC
CDR3aa: CASSPGSYGYTF

abundance: -
v_gene: TRBV11-2
d_gene: -
j_gene: TRBJ2-1
CDR3nt: TGTGCCAGCAGCTTCACAGGGTCCCGGGCTTTCAATGAGCAGTTCTTC
CDR3aa: CASSFTGSRAFNEQFF

abundance: -
v_gene: TRBV11-2
d_gene: -
j_gene: TRBJ1-1
CDR3nt: TGTGCCAGCAGCTTAGATCTTGTACCCGGGGGGATCACTGAAGCTTTCTTT
CDR3aa: CASSLDLVPGGITEAFF

abundance: -
v_gene: TRBV6-1
d_gene: -
j_gene: TRBJ1-1
CDR3nt: TGTGCCAGCAGACAGGTGAACACTGAAGCTTTCTTT
CDR3aa: CASRQVNTEAFF

abundance: -
v_gene: TRBV6-4
d_gene: TRBD1
j_gene: TRBJ2-2
CDR3nt: TGTGCCAGCAGTGCAGGACAGGGTGACACCGGGGAGCTGTTTTTT
CDR3aa: CASSAGQGDTGELFF

abundance: few
v_gene: TRBV28
d_gene: -
j_gene: TRBJ1-1
CDR3nt: TGTGCCAGCAAGACCCTCGACACTGAAGCTTTCTTT
CDR3aa: CASKTLDTEAFF

abundance: -
v_gene: TRBV28
d_gene: -
j_gene: TRBJ2-7
CDR3nt: TGTGCCAGCAGTTTAGTAACCTACGAGCAGTACTTC
CDR3aa: CASSLVTYEQYF

abundance: once
v_gene: TRBV5-4
d_gene: -
j_gene: TRBJ2-2
CDR3nt: TGTGCCAGCACCCGAGGGCTGGACTTTAACACCGGGGAGCTGTTTTTT
CDR3aa: CASTRGLDFNTGELFF